This T cell receptor beta chain was sequenced for a study of chronic HIV infection and antiretroviral therapy. TCRdb used MiXCR to reprocess the 5' RACE reads, holding one entry per CDR3 protein. The sample lists 40,000 or so distinct CDR3 sequences, roughly 8.2% occurring once. With 2 bases removed from V and 2 bases from J, the gap between germline ends came to 21 bases. Germline V lookup: CDR1 KGHSH, CDR2 LQKENI. The CDR3 sequence is 19 residues long. The sequence derives from an adult who had HIV and had not received antiretroviral therapy, or was an uninfected healthy control (not recorded which). The J gene is TRBJ1-4, the V gene TRBV18, with a tentative D call TRBD1 (6 bases). Sequenced input: peripheral blood. CDR3 coding DNA: TGTGCCAGCTCACCATCGGGGACCTACCCGCAGGGGACTAATGAAAAACTGTTTTTT. It codes for CASSPSGTYPQGTNEKLFF.